Reported below is one T cell receptor (beta chain). Its matching antigen is unknown. For every subset, genomic DNA was evenly distributed across several immunoSEQ plates. Data came from immunoSEQ multiplex PCR; TCRdb stores just in-frame clones and leaves some out. The table records about 2 million clones, about 95% of them present only once. Naive CD8 cells, CD45RO-negative and positively selected for CCR7, excluded terminally differentiated effector memory CD45RA+ cells. The CDR3 is 15 residues long. The V gene lost 0 bases and the J gene lost 6 bases, with 15 bases spanning the gap. Germline CDR1 and CDR2: SGHRS and YFSETQ. The entry originates in a study of shared clonotypes between healthy human individuals. In the study overall: Ranging from 18 to 49 in age, donors were a couple of women and a few men. The study's findings and limits: Among donors, clonotype sharing was expected to be affected by sequencing depth. Shared across a few donors were about 4.8% of the naive CD4 clonotypes.

The V and J genes are TRBV5-1 and TRBJ1-1; D remains unclear. Sequences were obtained from naive CD8+ T cells sorted from blood. This sequence originates from a man younger than 35 in good health. The CDR3 coding sequence is TGCGCCAGCAGCTTGGGACCGGGTTCTTCCCCTGAAGCTTTCTTT. It yields the protein CASSLGPGSSPEAFF.